This is a list of T cell receptor beta chains from one sample in a study of T cell changes during pregnancy in multiple sclerosis. TCRdb keeps only in-frame clones here, not all; method: immunoSEQ multiplex PCR. The sample lists tens of thousands of clones, about nine tenths occurring once. Specimen: CD4+ T cells from peripheral blood mononuclear cells, collected after pregnancy. The receptors come from a female donor in good health, enrolled as a control in a pregnancy study. Both conserved end residues are part of each CDR3. Fields, in order: clone size, D gene, V gene, J gene, CDR3 protein, CDR3 DNA. D genes are given only for firm matches. Some rows mark clone size as missing; the rest say once, few, many or name a class of expanded clone.

once	TRBD2	TRBV18	TRBJ2-1	CASSFGTSVLEQFF	TGTGCCAGCTCATTCGGGACTAGCGTCCTTGAGCAGTTCTTC
-	TRBD2	TRBV14	TRBJ2-7	CASSPRRGGEQYF	TGTGCCAGCAGCCCCAGACGGGGGGGCGAGCAGTACTTC
-	-	TRBV7-3	TRBJ2-3	CASSLTGSSTDTQYF	TGTGCCAGCAGCCTGACTGGTTCTAGCACAGATACGCAGTATTTT
once	-	TRBV27	TRBJ1-6	CASSLTGSPLHF	TGTGCCAGCAGTTTAACGGGGTCACCCCTCCACTTT
-	TRBD2	TRBV4-1	TRBJ2-4	CASSQDRLNGGAWAKNIQYF	TGCGCCAGCAGCCAAGATCGGCTAAACGGGGGGGCTTGGGCCAAAAACATTCAGTACTTC
-	TRBD1	TRBV29-1	TRBJ2-7	CSVGQGNSYEQYF	TGCAGCGTGGGACAGGGGAATTCCTACGAGCAGTACTTC
few	-	TRBV4-1	TRBJ1-1	CASSQEPGTEAFF	TGCGCCAGCAGCCAAGAACCGGGCACTGAAGCTTTCTTT
few	TRBD2	TRBV29-1	TRBJ2-3	CSVIAGGLVDTQYF	TGCAGCGTAATAGCGGGGGGGCTAGTAGATACGCAGTATTTT
-	-	TRBV29-1	TRBJ2-1	CSVEDLLTSGGQYNEQFF	TGCAGCGTTGAAGACCTCCTTACCTCGGGGGGCCAGTACAATGAGCAGTTCTTC
-	TRBD2	TRBV7-6	TRBJ2-3	CASSLTSGGADTQYF	TGTGCCAGCAGCTTGACTAGCGGGGGGGCAGATACGCAGTATTTT
-	-	TRBV5-4	TRBJ2-5	CASSSRERTQYF	TGTGCCAGCAGCTCGAGGGAGCGGACCCAGTACTTC
-	-	TRBV29-1	TRBJ2-2	CSVEPQSNTGELFF	TGCAGCGTTGAACCACAGTCTAACACCGGGGAGCTGTTTTTT
once	TRBD2	TRBV19	TRBJ2-1	CASSILSGGTLNEQFF	TGTGCCAGTAGTATTCTTAGCGGGGGGACCCTCAATGAGCAGTTCTTC
once	TRBD1	TRBV29-1	TRBJ2-5	CSARTGQETQYF	TGCAGCGCCCGGACAGGACAAGAGACCCAGTACTTC
-	-	TRBV9	TRBJ2-2	CASSVAPSSGELFF	TGTGCCAGCAGCGTAGCCCCCTCGTCCGGGGAGCTGTTTTTT
once	TRBD1	TRBV5-1	TRBJ1-4	CASSLRGRRDEKLFF	TGCGCCAGCAGCTTGAGGGGGCGACGGGATGAAAAACTGTTTTTT
-	TRBD2	TRBV10-3	TRBJ2-7	CAISESKYSGGQTYEQYF	TGTGCCATCAGTGAGTCTAAATATAGCGGGGGCCAAACCTACGAGCAGTACTTC
once	-	TRBV7-2	TRBJ1-2	CASSQKTRAIYGYTF	TGTGCCAGCAGCCAAAAAACAAGAGCGATATATGGCTACACCTTC
-	-	TRBV14	TRBJ2-1	CASSQERGQFLYNEQFF	TGTGCCAGCAGCCAAGAGCGGGGACAGTTCCTTTACAATGAGCAGTTCTTC
-	TRBD2	TRBV6-4	TRBJ2-3	CASSDSRETDTQYF	TGTGCCAGCAGTGACTCGCGGGAGACAGATACGCAGTATTTT
once	-	TRBV29-1	TRBJ2-7	CSVVASAVWGEQYF	TGCAGCGTTGTAGCGTCGGCCGTATGGGGCGAGCAGTACTTC
-	-	TRBV29-1	TRBJ2-1	CSVPRSEGQFF	TGCAGCGTCCCACGGTCCGAGGGGCAGTTCTTC
once	-	TRBV18	TRBJ2-7	CASSPGTQRREQYF	TGTGCCAGCTCACCGGGGACTCAACGGCGCGAGCAGTACTTC
few	TRBD1	TRBV13	TRBJ2-7	CASSLGGQGVYEQYF	TGTGCCAGCAGCTTAGGGGGACAGGGGGTCTACGAGCAGTACTTC
-	TRBD2	TRBV28	TRBJ2-1	CASSLGVAGAYNEQFF	TGTGCCAGCAGTTTAGGGGTAGCGGGGGCCTACAATGAGCAGTTCTTC
-	-	TRBV6-4	TRBJ2-3	CASAGGSHTDTQYF	TGTGCCAGCGCCGGAGGCTCCCACACAGATACGCAGTATTTT
once	-	TRBV5-6	TRBJ2-4	CASSSRQTKNIQYF	TGTGCCAGCAGCTCCCGACAGACAAAAAACATTCAGTACTTC
-	-	TRBV5-8	TRBJ2-1	CASSLGRGIYDEQFF	TGTGCCAGCAGCTTGGGCCGGGGGATTTATGATGAGCAGTTCTTC
-	TRBD1	TRBV2	TRBJ1-2	CASGDSPIYGYTF	TGTGCCAGCGGGGACAGCCCAATCTATGGCTACACCTTC
-	TRBD2	TRBV10-3	TRBJ2-7	CAISESASGIGRSNF	TGTGCCATCAGTGAGTCGGCCAGCGGGATTGGGAGAAGCAACTTC
-	-	TRBV27	TRBJ1-5	CASSPSSNQPQHF	TGTGCCAGCAGCCCTTCTTCCAATCAGCCCCAGCATTTT
-	-	TRBV30	TRBJ2-3	CAWSVIRGGDTQYF	TGTGCCTGGAGTGTAATCCGGGGTGGAGATACGCAGTATTTT
-	-	TRBV27	TRBJ2-3	CASSVGGGSTDTQYF	TGTGCCAGCAGCGTAGGCGGCGGTAGCACAGATACGCAGTATTTT
-	-	TRBV7-9	TRBJ2-7	CASSSGGPTYEQYF	TGTGCCAGCAGCTCCGGAGGGCCGACCTACGAGCAGTACTTC
-	TRBD1	TRBV18	TRBJ1-2	CASSPLDRDYGYTF	TGTGCCAGCTCACCCCTCGACAGGGACTATGGCTACACCTTC
-	-	TRBV6-5	TRBJ2-6	CASREGPGANVLTF	TGTGCCAGCAGGGAGGGTCCTGGGGCCAACGTCCTGACTTTC
-	-	TRBV29-1	TRBJ2-6	CSVEGGVSGANVLTF	TGCAGCGTTGAAGGGGGGGTGTCCGGGGCCAACGTCCTGACTTTC
-	TRBD1	TRBV6-5	TRBJ2-7	CASSRTQGIHPEQYF	TGTGCCAGCAGTCGAACACAGGGGATCCACCCAGAGCAGTACTTC
few	-	TRBV28	TRBJ2-7	CASSLVDRLGNEQYF	TGTGCCAGCAGTTTAGTTGACAGATTGGGCAACGAGCAGTACTTC
-	TRBD1	TRBV5-6	TRBJ2-7	CASSSTKDRGDEQYF	TGTGCCAGCAGCTCAACTAAGGACAGGGGGGACGAGCAGTACTTC
-	TRBD1	TRBV7-9	TRBJ1-1	CASRWTGGNTEAFF	TGTGCCAGCAGGTGGACAGGGGGGAACACTGAAGCTTTCTTT
-	-	TRBV6-1	TRBJ1-2	CASTTKERGSYGYTF	TGTGCCAGCACAACAAAAGAGCGTGGGAGTTATGGCTACACCTTC
-	TRBD2	TRBV2	TRBJ2-3	CASTRLAGAPDTQYF	TGTGCCAGCACTCGACTAGCGGGAGCCCCAGATACGCAGTATTTT
-	-	TRBV9	TRBJ2-3	CASSWGELRGTDTQYF	TGTGCCAGCAGCTGGGGCGAGCTAAGGGGCACAGATACGCAGTATTTT
-	-	TRBV6-5	TRBJ2-5	CASSYGLARETQYF	TGTGCCAGCAGTTACGGGCTAGCGAGGGAGACCCAGTACTTC
-	TRBD1	TRBV7-2	TRBJ2-7	CASSLGDRVRYEQYF	TGTGCCAGCAGCTTAGGGGACAGGGTAAGGTACGAGCAGTACTTC
-	TRBD1	TRBV4-3	TRBJ1-4	CASSQDRGVTGSNEKLFF	TGCGCCAGCAGCCAAGATCGGGGCGTGACAGGGTCGAATGAAAAACTGTTTTTT
-	TRBD2	TRBV5-1	TRBJ2-2	CASSWISAGADTGELFF	TGCGCCAGCAGCTGGATCTCAGCGGGGGCGGACACCGGGGAGCTGTTTTTT
-	TRBD1	TRBV7-9	TRBJ2-6	CASSSLHGQGAGANVLTF	TGTGCCAGCAGCTCTCTCCACGGACAGGGGGCCGGGGCCAACGTCCTGACTTTC
-	-	TRBV7-9	TRBJ2-3	CASSLGTGGRTDTQYF	TGTGCCAGCAGCTTAGGGACCGGGGGTAGGACAGATACGCAGTATTTT
-	TRBD2	TRBV5-6	TRBJ2-1	CASRSGTSSYNEQFF	TGTGCCAGCAGATCCGGGACTAGCAGCTACAATGAGCAGTTCTTC
-	TRBD1	TRBV28	TRBJ2-3	CASSTTGTADTQYF	TGTGCCAGCAGCACCACCGGGACAGCAGATACGCAGTATTTT
-	TRBD2	TRBV30	TRBJ2-1	CGLAAYNEQFF	TGTGGGCTAGCGGCCTACAATGAGCAGTTCTTC